This T cell receptor (beta chain) originates from a study of shared clonotypes between healthy human individuals. The CDR3 spans 11 residues. V gave up 5 bases and J gave up 4 bases, with 6 bases separating them. From germline, CDR1 is MDHEN and CDR2 SYDVKM. Study results and limitations: Naive subsets generally had larger estimated richness than memory subsets. Clonotype sharing among donors likely depends on sequencing depth.

A note on this clone: Its antigen is unidentified.

TCRdb's copy holds only in-frame clones and misses some; the assay was immunoSEQ multiplex PCR. The sample records around 1,000,000 clones, around 77% being singletons. The chain carries TRBV28 and TRBJ2-7; D gene uncertain. The receptor was derived from a man between 18 and 35 years old in good health. Some clones in this sample may be carry-over from other donors' samples. The material sequenced was memory CD4+ T cells from PBMCs. As for subset: CD45RA-negative fraction. The CDR3 region is CASSMLYEQYF. CDR3 in DNA: TGTGCCAGCAGTATGCTTTACGAGCAGTACTTC.